This is a list of T cell receptor beta chains from one sample in a study of T cell responses to AZD1222 COVID-19 vaccine. Libraries were prepared by immunoSEQ multiplex PCR; TCRdb keeps only in-frame clonotypes and omits some of them. The table includes over 150,000 clones, less than 95% detected once. The specimen comprised peripheral blood, sampled on day 0 of AZD1222 vaccination. The receptors shown here come from an adult in good health. Each CDR3 is given with its conserved first and last residue. A D gene is named only where the DNA matches it firmly. Where a row states a size, it is once, few, many or the class of an expanded clone; other rows omit it.

TRBJ1-2	TRBV6-5	12	-	once	TGTGCCAGCAGTTGGGGGCACTATGGCTACACCTTC	CASSWGHYGYTF
TRBJ1-5	TRBV20-1	11	-	-	TGCAGTGCTAGCCCGAATCAGCCCCAGCATTTT	CSASPNQPQHF
TRBJ2-2	TRBV5-1	15	-	-	TGCGCCAGCAGCCTCAGGGATGTTGGTACCGGGGAGCTGTTTTTT	CASSLRDVGTGELFF
TRBJ1-1	TRBV19	13	-	-	TGTGCCAGTAGTCTCTATCTAGGTAGTGAAGCTTTCTTT	CASSLYLGSEAFF
TRBJ1-1	TRBV6-5	14	-	-	TGTGCCAGCAGTTACCTCAGCAGGGAGAATGAAGCTTTCTTT	CASSYLSRENEAFF
TRBJ2-5	TRBV7-2	15	-	-	TGTGCCAGCAGCCCTTGGGAGTCAGGCCAAGAGACCCAGTACTTC	CASSPWESGQETQYF
TRBJ1-2	TRBV28	16	-	-	TGTGCCAGCAGTCTTGACAGCCGCGGCACTAACTATGGCTACACCTTC	CASSLDSRGTNYGYTF
TRBJ1-5	TRBV27	14	-	-	TGTGCCAGCAGTCCGGGGACGGGGAATCAGCCCCAGCATTTT	CASSPGTGNQPQHF
TRBJ2-7	TRBV4-3	15	-	-	TGCGCCAGCAGCCAAGATAGGGGGTACTCCTACGAGCAGTACTTC	CASSQDRGYSYEQYF
TRBJ1-4	TRBV7-9	14	-	-	TGTGCCAGCAGTCCCAGGGCAACTAATGAAAAACTGTTTTTT	CASSPRATNEKLFF
TRBJ1-1	TRBV25-1	12	-	-	TGTGCCAGGGGGTTAGGGGACACTGAAGCTTTCTTT	CARGLGDTEAFF
TRBJ1-5	TRBV3-1/TRBV3-2	15	-	-	TGTGCCAGCAGCCAAGTGTCAGATAGCAATCAGCCCCAGCATTTT	CASSQVSDSNQPQHF
TRBJ1-3	TRBV19	15	-	-	TGTGCCAGTAGTATTGTCAGGGGCTCTGGAAACACCATATATTTT	CASSIVRGSGNTIYF
TRBJ1-5	TRBV4-2	13	TRBD1	-	TGTGCCAGCAGGCAACAGGGGAGCCTCCACCAGCATTTT	CASRQQGSLHQHF
TRBJ1-4	TRBV2	15	-	-	TGTGCCAGCAGCGCTCTACACGAAATGTCGGAAAAACTGTTTTTT	CASSALHEMSEKLFF
TRBJ2-2	TRBV7-9	15	-	-	TGTGCCAGCAGCCCTCCCCGTGCGGGAACCGGGGAGCTGTTTTTT	CASSPPRAGTGELFF
TRBJ2-7	TRBV5-1	14	-	-	TGCGCCAGCAGCCCACAGGGTTTGACCAATTGGCAGTACTTC	CASSPQGLTNWQYF
TRBJ1-3	TRBV18	15	TRBD1	-	TGTGCCAGCTCACCTCCGGACAGGTCTGGAAACACCATATATTTT	CASSPPDRSGNTIYF
TRBJ2-1	TRBV1	20	-	-	TGCACCAGCAGCCAAGATGGGAGTAGCGGAACCGCCTCCTCCTACAATGAGCAGTTCTTC	CTSSQDGSSGTASSYNEQFF
TRBJ1-1	TRBV6-4	18	TRBD1	-	TGTGCCAGCAGGATTAGACTTAGACAGGGGGCCAGGAACACTGAAGCTTTCTTT	CASRIRLRQGARNTEAFF
TRBJ2-2	TRBV4-1	17	-	-	TGCGCCAGCAGCCAAGATGGGTCCTCCCCGAACACCGGGGAGCTGTTTTTT	CASSQDGSSPNTGELFF
TRBJ1-3	TRBV7-2	13	-	-	TGTGCCAGCAGGCAGGGATCTGGAAACACCATATATTTT	CASRQGSGNTIYF
TRBJ1-1	TRBV3-1/TRBV3-2	13	TRBD1	-	TGTGCCAGCAGCACCCGACAGGGCGATGAAGCTTTCTTT	CASSTRQGDEAFF
TRBJ2-5	TRBV11-3	16	TRBD2	-	TGTGCCAGCAGCTCAGGGACTAGCGGGCGCCAAGAGACCCAGTACTTC	CASSSGTSGRQETQYF
TRBJ1-2	TRBV5-6	14	TRBD1	-	TGTGCCAGCAGGACCGGGACAGGGGTCTATGGCTACACCTTC	CASRTGTGVYGYTF
TRBJ2-3	TRBV30	15	TRBD2	-	TGTGCGGAAAGACTAGCGGGGGCCGTCACAGATACGCAGTATTTT	CAERLAGAVTDTQYF
TRBJ2-1	TRBV5-4	13	-	-	TGTGCCAGCAGCCACGGGAATAGCGTCGAGCAGTTCTTC	CASSHGNSVEQFF
TRBJ1-5	TRBV30	15	-	-	TGTGCCTGGAGTAGTTGGCAGGGCCTGGACCAGCCCCAGCATTTT	CAWSSWQGLDQPQHF
TRBJ2-2	TRBV7-3	15	TRBD2	-	TGTGCCAGCAGCCTCGGGACTAGGAGTACCGGGGAGCTGTTTTTT	CASSLGTRSTGELFF
TRBJ1-2	TRBV30	15	-	-	TGTGCCTGGACCTCCCAGCGGGGGTGGTTCTATGGCTACACCTTC	CAWTSQRGWFYGYTF
TRBJ1-2	TRBV25-1	14	-	-	TGTGCCAGCAGTGAATATGGGCGGCAGGATGGCTACACCTTC	CASSEYGRQDGYTF
TRBJ1-4	TRBV29-1	16	TRBD1	-	TGCAGCGTTAAGGGACAGGTCAGAGGAGATGGTGAAAAACTGTTTTTT	CSVKGQVRGDGEKLFF
TRBJ2-7	TRBV7-8	12	-	-	TGTGCCAGCAGCCCCTCCGGGGGCGAGCAGTACTTC	CASSPSGGEQYF
TRBJ1-2	TRBV5-5	13	-	once	TGTGCCAGCAGGGATCCGGGTCTTTATGGCTACACCTTC	CASRDPGLYGYTF
TRBJ2-5	TRBV7-2	17	TRBD2	-	TGTGCCAGCAGCTTAGTAGCCACTAGCGGGGGCCAAGAGACCCAGTACTTC	CASSLVATSGGQETQYF
TRBJ2-7	TRBV27	16	TRBD1	-	TGTGCCAGCAGTCCCCAAGGACAGGGTGGATTTTACGAGCAGTACTTC	CASSPQGQGGFYEQYF
TRBJ2-3	TRBV11-2	16	-	-	TGTGCCAGCAGCTTAGGCTGGCGGGGGCGCACAGATACGCAGTATTTT	CASSLGWRGRTDTQYF
TRBJ2-5	TRBV6-6	16	TRBD1	once	TGTGCCAGCAGTTTCACTATGGGACAGGGAAGGGAGACCCAGTACTTC	CASSFTMGQGRETQYF
TRBJ1-1	TRBV4-1	14	-	-	TGCGCCACCTCCCCGGGACACGGGAACACTGAAGCTTTCTTT	CATSPGHGNTEAFF
TRBJ2-1	TRBV5-1	16	-	-	TGCGCCAGCAGTTGGACCCTTCAAAGCTCCTACAATGAGCAGTTCTTC	CASSWTLQSSYNEQFF
TRBJ2-1	TRBV11-3	14	-	-	TGTGCCAGCAGCTTAACCCATCCTTACAATGAGCAGTTCTTC	CASSLTHPYNEQFF
TRBJ1-3	TRBV7-2	17	-	once	TGTGCCAGCAGCTTGGGGGGTACAGGGAGCTCTGGAAACACCATATATTTT	CASSLGGTGSSGNTIYF
TRBJ2-3	TRBV2	12	-	-	TGTGCCAGCATCCAAGGGGCCGGGGGGCAGTATTTT	CASIQGAGGQYF
TRBJ2-1	TRBV7-3	15	TRBD2	-	TGTGCCAGCAGCTTAGATAGCGGGAGCTACAATGAGCAGTTCTTC	CASSLDSGSYNEQFF
TRBJ1-3	TRBV4-1	14	-	-	TGCGCCAGCAGCCACTCGGGGCCTGGAAACACCATATATTTT	CASSHSGPGNTIYF
TRBJ2-1	TRBV9	14	-	few	TGTGCCAGCAGCCCCCCGAGCTCCTACAATGAGCAGTTCTTC	CASSPPSSYNEQFF